A selection of T cell receptor beta chains follows, all from one sample in a study of T cells expressing NK-cell markers. No DNA is given; TCRdb re-called the 5' RACE reads and lists each CDR3 protein once. There are roughly 380,000 distinct CDR3 sequences in the sample, with roughly 5.5% held by the top ten. Sequencing was carried out using blood T cells: a sorted CD56 or NKG2C T cell subset, CD4+ or CD8+ T cells, or bulk PBMC T cells (not recorded which). The receptors were sampled from a man aged 18 to 69 in good health. The CDR3 runs from the conserved cysteine through the conserved F or W. The order of the fields is V gene, J gene, CDR3 protein.

V: TRBV20-1
J: TRBJ2-1
CDR3: CSAREPRTGGYNEQFF

V: TRBV20-1
J: TRBJ2-1
CDR3: CSARDGMKPYNEQFF

V: TRBV6-1
J: TRBJ1-2
CDR3: CASRRGGLNYGYTF

V: TRBV9
J: TRBJ1-6
CDR3: CASSAPGHSPLHF

V: TRBV4-2
J: TRBJ1-2
CDR3: CASSQVPAGYTF

V: TRBV25-1
J: TRBJ2-3
CDR3: CASMEGTVTDTQYF

V: TRBV20-1
J: TRBJ2-5
CDR3: CSAGSPPGGRLETQYF

V: TRBV5-1
J: TRBJ1-1
CDR3: CASTRLGVRTEAFF

V: TRBV3-1
J: TRBJ1-2
CDR3: CASSQTDTYGYGYTF

V: TRBV21-1
J: TRBJ2-1
CDR3: CASRGPGGRFF

V: TRBV20-1
J: TRBJ1-4
CDR3: CSANRATNEKLFF

V: TRBV28
J: TRBJ1-4
CDR3: CASSLSRGKLFF

V: TRBV11-1
J: TRBJ2-2
CDR3: CASSLDSATGELFF

V: TRBV7-3
J: TRBJ2-2
CDR3: CASSLMAGGELFF

V: TRBV6-1
J: TRBJ1-2
CDR3: CASSPRDSKVDDGYTF

V: TRBV29-1
J: TRBJ2-7
CDR3: CSVGVDGQGDHEQYF

V: TRBV28
J: TRBJ2-5
CDR3: CASRISPGTSGGPYQETQYF

V: TRBV20-1
J: TRBJ2-7
CDR3: CSASRSRPVEQYF

V: TRBV2
J: TRBJ2-7
CDR3: CASRETDREGDEQYF

V: TRBV20-1
J: TRBJ2-7
CDR3: CSARDQTENYEQYF

V: TRBV12-3/TRBV12-4
J: TRBJ2-3
CDR3: CASSFIGDTQYF

V: TRBV14
J: TRBJ2-7
CDR3: CATSAGTHGSYEQYF

V: TRBV19
J: TRBJ1-1
CDR3: CASSIFGGTEAFF

V: TRBV20-1
J: TRBJ2-4
CDR3: CSAQDILKNIQYF

V: TRBV20-1
J: TRBJ2-3
CDR3: CSASSPGLAGDSTDTQYF

V: TRBV27
J: TRBJ2-5
CDR3: CASSLLREGRLTQYF

V: TRBV11-1
J: TRBJ1-1
CDR3: CASSQGWLGSTEAFF

V: TRBV29-1
J: TRBJ2-7
CDR3: CSATGVGSFYEQYF

V: TRBV18
J: TRBJ2-1
CDR3: CASSPPGLAGGAYNEQFF

V: TRBV18
J: TRBJ1-4
CDR3: CASSPVFPDEKLFF

V: TRBV12-3/TRBV12-4
J: TRBJ1-5
CDR3: CASSLGYGNQPQHF

V: TRBV5-1
J: TRBJ1-4
CDR3: CASSLGGYGGRRTNEKLFF

V: TRBV5-1
J: TRBJ1-4
CDR3: CASSLTGTGGNEKLFF

V: TRBV4-1
J: TRBJ2-3
CDR3: CASSPSRTDTQYF

V: TRBV7-2
J: TRBJ2-1
CDR3: CASSHDWAGASYNEQFF

V: TRBV12-3/TRBV12-4
J: TRBJ1-1
CDR3: CASTPGGVETEAFF

V: TRBV28
J: TRBJ1-5
CDR3: CASRTAGTYNQPQHF

V: TRBV3-1
J: TRBJ2-3
CDR3: CASSQDGSWMDTQYF

V: TRBV24-1
J: TRBJ1-6
CDR3: CATRFGTPECSPLHF